Below are 9 T cell receptor beta chains sequenced from a single sample in a study of shared clonotypes between healthy human individuals. TCRdb's copy holds only in-frame clones and misses some; the assay was immunoSEQ multiplex PCR. The sample lists some 2,100,000 clones, about 92% seen once, with 1.7% in the top ten. Naive CD8 cells, CD45RO-negative and positively selected for CCR7, excluded terminally differentiated effector memory CD45RA+ cells. Input material: naive CD8+ T cells from PBMCs. These receptors were collected from a man between 18 and 29 years old in good health. Some clones in this sample may be carry-over from other donors' samples.

The V gene is TRBV7-2, the J gene TRBJ2-2; no reliable D call. In germline, CDR1 is SGHTA, CDR2 FQGNSA. The V gene lost 1 base and the J gene lost 7 bases, with 16 bases spanning the gap. The CDR3 runs to 16 residues. The CDR3 loop reads CASSLGYPKWGGELFF. In DNA, the CDR3 is TGTGCCAGCAGCTTAGGATACCCTAAGTGGGGCGGGGAGCTGTTTTTT.

The chain has TRBV19 and TRBJ2-4, with D possibly matching TRBD1 (6 bases). The CDR3 is 16 amino acids. Trimming pared 7 bases from V and 0 bases from J, leaving 16 bases between. Germline CDR1 reads LNHDA; CDR2 reads SQIVND (reference sequence). In nucleotides, the CDR3 is TGTGCCAGTACGGGGCCGGGACACCTAGCCAAAAACATTCAGTACTTC. The encoded protein is CASTGPGHLAKNIQYF.

The rearrangement links TRBV30 to TRBJ1-2, with D tentatively TRBD1 (5 bases). In germline, CDR1 is GTSNPN, CDR2 SVGIG (reference sequence). The CDR3 loop spans 17 amino acids. Trimming removed 4 bases at V and 6 bases at J, with 27 bases between. The CDR3 is CAWTPARGVLRRDGYTF. Written as DNA, the CDR3 is TGTGCCTGGACCCCGGCCCGGGGGGTCCTCCGGCGGGATGGCTACACCTTC.

V and J are TRBV27 and TRBJ2-1; 7 positions agree with TRBD2. CDR3 length: 14 residues. CDR1 and CDR2 (germline): MNHEY, SMNVEV (reference sequence). V was clipped by 6 bases and J by 7 bases; unmatched bases: 9. CDR3 protein: CASRSGRESNEQFF. The CDR3 coding sequence is TGTGCCAGCAGATCCGGGCGGGAGTCGAATGAGCAGTTCTTC.

The J gene is TRBJ2-6, the V gene TRBV28; TRBD1 matches at 7 bases. The CDR3 spans 20 residues. In germline, CDR1 is MDHEN, CDR2 SYDVKM. V was clipped by 3 bases and J by 0 bases; unmatched bases: 14. CDR3 DNA sequence: TGTGCCAGCAGTTTTTCGGCCCTCGTACAGGGGACCTCTGGGGCCAACGTCCTGACTTTC. This gives the protein CASSFSALVQGTSGANVLTF. The full variable domain, its missing parts supplied by reference TRBV28 and TRBJ2-6, is DVKVTQSSRYLVKRTGEKVFLECVQDMDHENMFWYRQDPGLGLRLIYFSYDVKMKEKGDIPEGYSVSREKKERFSLILESASTNQTSMYLCASSFSALVQGTSGANVLTFGAGSRLTVL.

J is TRBJ2-3 and V is TRBV19; possibly TRBD1 or TRBD2 for D (5 bases each). CDR3 length: 15 residues. CDR1 is LNHDA and CDR2 is SQIVND in the germline V gene (reference sequence). V dropped 4 bases and J dropped 6 bases, with 17 bases sitting between them. The CDR3 loop is CASSTRDALSDTQYF. CDR3 nucleotide sequence: TGTGCCAGTAGTACCCGGGACGCTCTATCCGATACGCAGTATTTT.

This chain connects TRBV9 to TRBJ2-7; 10 bases are a match to TRBD2. CDR1 SGDLS and CDR2 YYNGEE come from the germline V gene. V shed 0 bases, J shed 4 bases, and the junction held 4 bases outside the gene matches. The CDR3 loop spans 15 amino acids. Here the CDR3 reads CASSVDVAGGYEQYF. CDR3 bases: TGTGCCAGCAGCGTAGACGTAGCGGGAGGATACGAGCAGTACTTC. The whole variable domain, filled in from reference TRBV9 and TRBJ2-7, reads DSGVTQTPKHLITATGQRVTLRCSPRSGDLSVYWYQQSLDQGLQFLIQYYNGEERAKGNILERFSAQQFPDLHSELNLSSLELGDSALYFCASSVDVAGGYEQYFGPGTRLTVT.

As concerns this clone: This sample also contains other DNA sequences that code for the same CDR3. The J gene is TRBJ2-7, the V gene TRBV7-2; 13 nucleotides align to TRBD2. The length of the CDR3 is 15 residues. V lost 4 bases to trimming and J lost 0 bases; unmatched junction nucleotides: 0. Germline V lookup: CDR1 SGHTA, CDR2 FQGNSA. The CDR3 DNA follows: TGTGCCAGCAGCTGGACTAGCGGGGGCTCCTACGAGCAGTACTTC. Translation gives CASSWTSGGSYEQYF.

This sequence joins TRBV11-2 and TRBJ2-7; tentative D call: TRBD2 (6 bases). Trimming shortened V by 5 bases and J by 3 bases, and 20 bases separated the two germline ends. Germline V gives CDR1 SGHAT, CDR2 FQNNGV. The CDR3 has 16 amino acids. In DNA form, the CDR3 reads TGTGCCAGCAGCCCCCGGGCGGGGACCAATATCTACGAGCAGTACTTC. As protein: CASSPRAGTNIYEQYF.